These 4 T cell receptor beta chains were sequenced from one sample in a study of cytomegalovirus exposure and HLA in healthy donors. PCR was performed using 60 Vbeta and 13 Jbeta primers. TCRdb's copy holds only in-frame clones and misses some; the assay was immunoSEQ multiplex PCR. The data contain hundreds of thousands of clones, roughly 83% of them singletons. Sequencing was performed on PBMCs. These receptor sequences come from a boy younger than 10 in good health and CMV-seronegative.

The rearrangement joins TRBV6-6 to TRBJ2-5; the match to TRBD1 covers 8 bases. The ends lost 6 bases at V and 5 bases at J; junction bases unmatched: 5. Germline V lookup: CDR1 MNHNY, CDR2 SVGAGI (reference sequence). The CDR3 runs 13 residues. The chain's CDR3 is CASSSGGGETQYF. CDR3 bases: TGTGCCAGCAGCTCAGGGGGCGGCGAGACCCAGTACTTC.

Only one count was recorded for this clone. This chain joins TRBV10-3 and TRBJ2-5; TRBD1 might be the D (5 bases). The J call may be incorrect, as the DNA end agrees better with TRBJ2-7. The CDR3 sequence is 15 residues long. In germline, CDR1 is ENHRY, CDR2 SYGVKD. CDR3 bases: TGTGCCATCAGTGAAAACCCTGGCAGGGATTACGAGCAGTACTTC. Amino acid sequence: CAISENPGRDYEQYF.

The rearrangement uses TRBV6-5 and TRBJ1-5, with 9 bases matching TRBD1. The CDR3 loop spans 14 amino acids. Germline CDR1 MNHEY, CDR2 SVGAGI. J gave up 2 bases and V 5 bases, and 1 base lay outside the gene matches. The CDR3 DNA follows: TGTGCCAGCAGTAGGGACAGGGGCAATCAGCCCCAGCATTTT. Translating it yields CASSRDRGNQPQHF.

CDR3 sequence: CASSVEGQGANEQFF. CDR3 nucleotide sequence: TGTGCCAGCAGCGTAGAGGGACAGGGGGCGAATGAGCAGTTCTTC. The chain is built from TRBV9 and TRBJ2-1; 12 bases are a match to TRBD1. Germline CDR1 reads SGDLS; CDR2 reads YYNGEE. The CDR3 runs 15 residues. With V trimmed by 0 bases and J by 7 bases, 2 bases remained unmatched.